The 22 T cell receptor beta chains below come from one sample, sequenced in a study of CD8+CD57+ T cells in acquired aplastic anemia. Patients sequenced had flow cytometry evidence of CD8+CD57+ cell expansion. Researchers used genomic DNA as the template to profile TCR beta VDJ and CDR3. TCRdb reprocessed the reads via MiXCR and lists one record per CDR3 protein. The sample contains about 160,000 distinct CDR3 sequences, roughly 50% of which appear only once. The sequencing input was sorted CD4+, CD8+, or CD8+CD57+ T cells (not recorded which) from PBMCs. Receptors were obtained from a human donor with aplastic anemia.

This clonotype has only one observation. V is TRBV12-3 or TRBV12-4 and J is TRBJ1-1; maybe TRBD1 (5 bases). This CDR3 region has 11 residues. The V gene lost 4 bases and the J gene lost 7 bases, with 7 bases spanning the gap. CDR3 in DNA: TGTGCCAGCAGTTACGACAGTGAAGCTTTCTTT. Translated, it gives CASSYDSEAFF.

This clonotype was detected ten times or more. V is TRBV19 and J is TRBJ2-1; either TRBD1 or TRBD2 may fit D (5 bases each). In germline, CDR1 is LNHDA, CDR2 SQIVND (reference sequence). V was pared by 2 bases and J by 6 bases, with 20 bases between. This CDR3 has 17 amino acids. The CDR3 DNA sequence: TGTGCCAGTAGTATATATCCCGGGACCGCGAGGGGCAATGAGCAGTTCTTC. Translating gives CASSIYPGTARGNEQFF.

The chain recombines TRBV24-1 with TRBJ2-7, with D perhaps given as TRBD1 or TRBD2 (7 bases each). The CDR3 consists of 16 residues. The ends were cut back, 5 bases at V and 5 bases at J, with 21 bases in the middle. The germline CDR1 and CDR2 sequences are KGHDR and SFDVKD. In DNA, the CDR3 is TGTGCCACCAGTGGCTTGGGGAGGGACAGTGGACACGAGCAGTACTTC. This translates into CATSGLGRDSGHEQYF.

Ten or more counts support this clonotype. V is TRBV7-6 and J is TRBJ2-7; TRBD2 aligns across 7 bases. The germline gives CDR1 SGHVS, CDR2 FNYEAQ. This CDR3 region has 14 residues. V trimming: 1 base; J trimming: 3 bases; junction bases outside the gene matches: 3. CDR3 residues: CASSLDRTSYEQYF. The CDR3 nucleotides read TGTGCCAGCAGCTTAGACAGGACTAGCTACGAGCAGTACTTC.

This clonotype was found many times. This rearrangement joins TRBV6-2 or TRBV6-3 to TRBJ2-7; 8 nucleotides agree with TRBD1. Trimming took 5 bases from V and 5 from J; bases not matched to a gene: 5. This CDR3 is 13 amino acids long. The V gene's germline CDR1 is MNHEY and CDR2 SVGEGT. The CDR3 DNA sequence: TGTGCCAGCAGTCCGACAGGGGTCCACGAGCAGTACTTC. It is translated as CASSPTGVHEQYF.

The table lists this clonotype with a few counts. The rearrangement uses TRBV2 and TRBJ2-1; the D gene is possibly TRBD2 (5 bases). The germline V gene encodes CDR1 SNHLY and CDR2 FYNNEI. The CDR3 runs 15 residues. Trimming pared 2 bases from V and 3 bases from J, leaving 11 bases between. The CDR3 loop reads CASSETAGYYNEQFF. Here the CDR3 DNA reads TGTGCCAGCAGTGAAACCGCGGGTTACTACAATGAGCAGTTCTTC. The full variable domain, rest sourced from reference TRBV2 and TRBJ2-1, is EPEVTQTPSHQVTQMGQEVILRCVPISNHLYFYWYRQILGQKVEFLVSFYNNEISEKSEIFDDQFSVERPDGSNFTLKIRSTKLEDSAMYFCASSETAGYYNEQFFGPGTRLTVL.

Turning to this clonotype: One end of the junction fails to match germline, which may point to a read error. The V call is TRBV11-2, the J call TRBJ1-2; D remains ambiguous. Germline V gene data show CDR1 as SGHAT and CDR2 as FQNNGV. CDR3 length: 16 residues. This CDR3 is CASSLIARPLDYGYTF. The CDR3 DNA is TGCGCCAGCAGCTTAATCGCCCGACCTCTGGACTATGGCTACACCTTC.

This clonotype was picked up many times. The rearrangement links TRBV12-3 or TRBV12-4 to TRBJ2-7; TRBD1 might be the D (5 bases). The CDR3 is 15 residues long. The ends were cut back, 2 bases at V and 1 base at J, with 12 bases in the middle. The CDR3 DNA follows: TGTGCCAGCAGTTTAAGGGGCGACGGGTCCTACGAGCAGTACTTC. Translating gives CASSLRGDGSYEQYF.

There are many counts of this clonotype. The gene calls are TRBV6-1 and TRBJ2-7; D is perhaps TRBD1 or TRBD2 (6 bases each). Germline V gene data show CDR1 as MNHNS and CDR2 as SASEGT. The CDR3 runs to 15 residues. V gave up 5 bases and J gave up 3 bases, with 17 bases separating them. CDR3 region: CASSLSQGGVYEQYF. In nucleotides, the CDR3 is TGTGCCAGCAGTTTATCACAGGGAGGTGTCTACGAGCAGTACTTC.

This clonotype was detected ten times or more. The chain uses TRBV7-9 and TRBJ2-5, with a possible D match to TRBD2 (5 bases). V lost 5 bases, J lost 2 bases, and 12 bases lay in between. CDR1 is SEHNR, CDR2 FQNEAQ, per germline (reference sequence). The CDR3 totals 14 residues. CDR3 nucleotides: TGTGCCAGCAGCCACCGGGAACGACAAGAGACCCAGTACTTC. Its translation: CASSHRERQETQYF.

The chain uses TRBV15 and TRBJ1-2; D is unclear. Looked up from germline, CDR1 is LNHNV and CDR2 is YYDKDF (reference sequence). This CDR3 is built from 18 residues. DNA for the CDR3: TGTGCTCCAGCAGAGTCTGGGCCTTGTCTCGAGGGTTGTCTATGCTACACCTTC. It yields the protein CAPAESGPCLEGCLCYTF.

V usage is TRBV7-3 and J usage is TRBJ1-2, with 8 bases lining up with TRBD1. The CDR3 loop spans 13 amino acids. Germline V gives CDR1 SGHTA, CDR2 FQGTGA. Losses at the gene ends were 3 bases for V and 5 bases for J; bases not matched to a gene: 2. The DNA for the CDR3 is TGTGCCAGCAGCTTGAGACAGGGGTATGGCTACACCTTC. Encoded protein: CASSLRQGYGYTF.

The rearrangement uses TRBV4-1 and TRBJ1-6; D uncertain. Trimming removed 6 bases at V and 9 bases at J, with 15 bases between. CDR1 and CDR2 (germline): MGHRA, YSYEKL. The CDR3 has 14 amino acids. The CDR3 is CASRQVPIASPLHF. The CDR3 nucleotides read TGCGCCAGCAGGCAGGTCCCTATCGCTTCACCCCTCCACTTT.

The chain is built from TRBV10-3 and TRBJ2-7; D may match TRBD1 or TRBD2 (5 bases each). The CDR3 is 14 residues long. Germline CDR1 is ENHRY and CDR2 is SYGVKD. V lost 4 bases to trimming and J lost 6 bases, with 16 bases between them. The CDR3 protein is CAISGGPSHGEQYF. Here the CDR3 DNA reads TGTGCCATCAGTGGGGGCCCTAGCCACGGCGAGCAGTACTTC.

The sample holds many counts of this clonotype. The V gene is TRBV19, the J gene TRBJ2-7, with TRBD1 identical over 7 bases. Unmatched junction bases numbered 14, after V lost 3 bases and J lost 6 bases. This CDR3 has 16 amino acids. Germline CDR1 is LNHDA and CDR2 is SQIVND (reference sequence). CDR3 region: CASSIQIDRVNGEQYF. The CDR3, as DNA: TGTGCCAGTAGTATCCAGATCGACAGGGTTAATGGCGAGCAGTACTTC.

The table lists this clonotype with a few counts. The chain employs TRBV27 and TRBJ2-2, with a weak D call TRBD1 (5 bases). V was cut by 3 bases and J by 5 bases, with 10 bases left in between. CDR1 is MNHEY, CDR2 SMNVEV, per germline (reference sequence). The CDR3 sequence is 14 residues long. The CDR3 region has the DNA TGTGCCAGCAGTTTCCAGGGATTAACCGGGGAGCTGTTTTTT. Amino acids: CASSFQGLTGELFF.

The V gene is TRBV2, the J gene TRBJ2-7, with 7 bases identical to TRBD1. Per the germline V gene, CDR1 is SNHLY and CDR2 is FYNNEI. The J segment lost 0 bases and the V segment lost 7 bases, leaving 6 bases of the junction unmatched. The CDR3 length is 14 residues. The chain's CDR3 is CASTLPGGSYEQYF. The DNA for the CDR3 is TGTGCCAGCACTTTGCCAGGGGGCTCCTACGAGCAGTACTTC.

The CDR3 DNA follows: TGTGCCAGCAGCTTAATCGGCCTAGGACAGGGATCAAGCTACACCTTC. Translating it yields CASSLIGLGQGSSYTF. The chain couples TRBV7-8 to TRBJ1-2; 8 bases agree with TRBD1. Germline values: CDR1 SGHVS, CDR2 FQNEAQ. V was clipped by 2 bases and J by 9 bases; unmatched bases: 14. There are 16 residues in the CDR3.

The rearrangement links TRBV12-3 or TRBV12-4 to TRBJ2-7; 7 bases map to TRBD1. CDR3 length: 14 amino acids. The V and J ends lost 5 bases and 0 bases, in that order; junction bases with no gene match: 4. The CDR3 nucleotides read TGTGCCAGCAGTCTGGACAGGAGCTCCTACGAGCAGTACTTC. Its protein is CASSLDRSSYEQYF.

The V gene is TRBV29-1, the J gene TRBJ2-1; D call uncertain. In germline, CDR1 is SQVTM, CDR2 ANQGSEA. The CDR3 contains 12 residues. Trimming cost V 1 base and J 5 bases, with 6 bases left between them. CDR3 loop: CSVEGIHNEQFF. As DNA, the CDR3 is TGCAGCGTTGAAGGGATCCACAATGAGCAGTTCTTC.

V usage is TRBV25-1 and J usage is TRBJ2-5, with D possibly TRBD2 on 5 matching bases. The CDR3 runs 16 residues. Trimming stripped 4 bases from V and 5 bases from J, with 20 bases between. Germline CDR1 reads MGHDK; CDR2 reads SYGVNS. This CDR3 is CASSGFEGPDWETQYF. The CDR3 nucleotides are TGTGCCAGCAGTGGATTCGAGGGCCCGGATTGGGAGACCCAGTACTTC.

The gene calls are TRBV10-3 and TRBJ2-2, with 12 nucleotides matching TRBD2. J was trimmed by 2 bases and V by 3 bases; bases with no gene match: 10. This CDR3 contains 19 residues. Germline loops: CDR1 ENHRY, CDR2 SYGVKD. This chain's CDR3 is CAISEGGRLAGDNTGELFF. CDR3 sequence (DNA): TGTGCCATCAGTGAAGGTGGGAGACTAGCGGGGGACAACACCGGGGAGCTGTTTTTT.